One sample yielded the 2 T cell receptor beta chains listed below, sequenced in a study of blood T cell repertoires in COVID-19. The assay was immunoSEQ multiplex PCR, and TCRdb's table has in-frame clones only and misses some. The sample lists 65,000 to 90,000 clones; 88% were seen once. The sample comprised peripheral blood. The receptors originated from a woman aged 80 or over with acute or convalescent COVID-19.

This clone was counted a single time. The CDR3 reads CATSVGGRAGELFF. Written as DNA, the CDR3 is TGTGCCACCAGTGTGGGAGGGAGAGCCGGGGAGCTGTTTTTT. The V and J genes are TRBV24-1 and TRBJ2-2; 7 bases fit TRBD2. This CDR3 contains 14 residues. Germline CDR1 reads KGHDR; CDR2 reads SFDVKD. V was clipped by 5 bases and J by 6 bases; unmatched bases: 5.

This clone was seen a handful of times. This chain joins TRBV5-1 and TRBJ1-1; the match to TRBD1 covers 8 bases. This CDR3 spans 15 amino acids. The V and J ends lost 2 bases and 4 bases, in that order; junction bases with no gene match: 7. Germline V gene sequence: CDR1 SGHRS, CDR2 YFSETQ. The CDR3 DNA reads as TGCGCCAGCAGCTTCTCCGGGACAGGTAGCACTGAAGCTTTCTTT. It is translated as CASSFSGTGSTEAFF. Variable domain in full (rest from reference TRBV5-1 and TRBJ1-1): KAGVTQTPRYLIKTRGQQVTLSCSPISGHRSVSWYQQTPGQGLQFLFEYFSETQRNKGNFPGRFSGRQFSNSRSEMNVSTLELGDSALYLCASSFSGTGSTEAFFGQGTRLTVV.